The 18 T cell receptor beta chains presented below share a single source sample, sequenced in a study of blood T cell repertoires in COVID-19. The data were produced by immunoSEQ multiplex PCR, yet TCRdb's version contains in-frame clones alone and is incomplete. The sample yields 130,000 or so clones, 87% seen once. Sequenced input: peripheral blood. The receptors derive from a man aged 50-60 years with active COVID-19.

The chain has TRBV30 and TRBJ1-4, with 7 bases identical to TRBD1. CDR3 size: 15 residues. The trim removed 1 base at V and 7 bases at J, leaving 9 bases unmatched. The germline gives CDR1 GTSNPN, CDR2 SVGIG (reference sequence). CDR3: CAWSADRALSEKLFF. DNA for the CDR3: TGTGCCTGGAGTGCCGACAGGGCTTTATCTGAAAAACTGTTTTTT.

The chain employs TRBV5-6 and TRBJ2-4; D perhaps matches TRBD2 (5 bases). CDR3 length: 16 residues. V was shortened by 4 bases and J by 0 bases, with 14 bases between the two germline ends. Looked up from germline, CDR1 is SGHDT and CDR2 is YYEEEE. The CDR3 DNA follows: TGTGCCAGCAGCAGAGGACTTCCCGGAGCCAAAAACATTCAGTACTTC. Amino acids: CASSRGLPGAKNIQYF.

The count of this clone is one. This chain joins TRBV12-3 or TRBV12-4 and TRBJ2-1; D remains ambiguous. The V end lost 4 bases, the J end lost 7 bases, and 11 bases lay between the germline ends. This CDR3 spans 13 amino acids. CDR3 DNA sequence: TGTGCCAGCAGTTCCCACTACTCTAATGAGCAGTTCTTC. It translates to CASSSHYSNEQFF.

The CDR3 region is CASSPPRGSGANVLTF. For the CDR3, the DNA is TGTGCCAGCAGTCCCCCCAGGGGATCCGGGGCCAACGTCCTGACTTTC. The V call is TRBV2, the J call TRBJ2-6, with D possibly being TRBD1 (6 bases). Germline values: CDR1 SNHLY, CDR2 FYNNEI. The CDR3 length is 16 residues. V lost 5 bases and J 4 bases, leaving 15 bases between the germline ends.

The chain couples TRBV3-1 (or the pseudogene TRBV3-2) to TRBJ1-2, with no clear D. There are 14 residues in the CDR3. V was shortened by 4 bases and J by 4 bases, with 13 bases between the two germline ends. The germline gives CDR1 LGHDT, CDR2 YNNKEL (reference sequence). For the CDR3, the DNA is TGTGCCAGCAGCCCTCGGGGAGGAATCTATGGCTACACCTTC. It specifies CASSPRGGIYGYTF.

The table lists this clone with a few counts. The chain joins TRBV15 to TRBJ2-3, with 7 nucleotides matching TRBD2. Germline V gives CDR1 LNHNV, CDR2 YYDKDF (reference sequence). Germline trimming cut 1 base from V and 5 bases from J; bases unmatched to any gene: 0. The CDR3 runs 13 residues. The CDR3 DNA follows: TGTGCCACCAGCAGAGGCGGGGGAGATACGCAGTATTTT. This gives the protein CATSRGGGDTQYF.

V is TRBV6-5 and J is TRBJ2-7, with TRBD1 identical over 8 bases. With 6 bases clipped from V and 4 bases from J, the junction kept 11 bases outside the gene matches. CDR1 MNHEY and CDR2 SVGAGI come from the germline V gene. CDR3 length: 15 residues. The DNA of the CDR3 is TGTGCCAGCAGGTGGACAGGGTATAAGGGGTACGAGCAGTACTTC. Residues: CASRWTGYKGYEQYF.

The J gene is TRBJ1-2, the V gene TRBV25-1, with D perhaps matching TRBD1 (6 bases). Trimming took off 7 bases at V and 7 bases at J, with 13 bases between the two ends. The germline gives CDR1 MGHDK, CDR2 SYGVNS. CDR3 length: 12 residues. CDR3 in amino acids: CASTGVLSGYTF. The CDR3 region has the DNA TGTGCCAGCACAGGGGTTTTAAGTGGCTACACCTTC.

Concerning this clone itself: The CDR3 does not end in the conserved phenylalanine or tryptophan, so this is likely a read error. No DNA is shown, since the ends of the CDR3 on it are uncertain; the CDR3 is the one TCRdb lists. This chain joins TRBV12-2 and TRBJ2-7; the D call in the table, TRBD1, was not verified against the DNA. TRBV12-2 is classified as a pseudogene. The CDR3 length equals 13 residues, ends included. Here the CDR3 reads CASRIQSGTEASL.

This chain connects TRBV2 to TRBJ2-3; 10 bases are a match to TRBD2. The CDR3 runs to 16 residues. Germline V gene data show CDR1 as SNHLY and CDR2 as FYNNEI. V lost 6 bases, J lost 1 base, and 7 bases stayed unmatched. CDR3 bases: TGTGCCAGCAGAGTAGCGGGGGGCCTTGGCACAGATACGCAGTATTTT. Amino acid sequence: CASRVAGGLGTDTQYF.

This sequence joins TRBV5-4 and TRBJ1-4; D is perhaps TRBD1 (6 bases). V was trimmed by 2 bases and J by 0 bases, leaving 8 bases between them. The CDR3 runs 15 residues. Germline loops: CDR1 SGHNT, CDR2 YYREEE (reference sequence). The CDR3 sequence: CASSFGQSTNEKLFF. The CDR3 DNA is TGTGCCAGCAGCTTCGGACAGTCAACTAATGAAAAACTGTTTTTT.

The J gene is TRBJ2-1, the V gene TRBV4-2; possibly TRBD2 for D (5 bases). The CDR3 is made up of 18 amino acids. CDR1 is LGHNA, CDR2 YNFKEQ, per germline. Deletions cut 2 bases from V and 0 bases from J, with 17 bases between. CDR3 nucleotides: TGTGCCAGCAGCCAAAGGGAGAGCGACTTTCGCTCCTACAATGAGCAGTTCTTC. Translation gives CASSQRESDFRSYNEQFF.

This chain connects TRBV9 to TRBJ1-2, with unresolved D. Trimming removed 4 bases from V and 5 bases from J, with 18 bases in between. Germline CDR1 and CDR2: SGDLS and YYNGEE. This CDR3 is built from 15 residues. The CDR3 nucleotides read TGTGCCAGCAGCTTTGCCCGTGGAGGGCGGTATGGCTACACCTTC. This codes for CASSFARGGRYGYTF.

This chain links TRBV27 with TRBJ2-6; D possibly corresponds to TRBD1 (6 bases). V lost 6 bases to trimming and J lost 0 bases, with 12 bases between them. Germline CDR1 reads MNHEY; CDR2 reads SMNVEV (reference sequence). There are 16 residues in the CDR3. Here the CDR3 DNA reads TGTGCCAGCAGCCTGACAGGATACTCTGGGGCCAACGTCCTGACTTTC. Translating it yields CASSLTGYSGANVLTF.

The V call is TRBV13, the J call TRBJ2-5; D is unclear. From germline, CDR1 is PRHDT and CDR2 FYEKMQ (reference sequence). V was trimmed by 1 base and J by 3 bases, leaving 3 bases between them. The CDR3 contains 12 residues. The CDR3 reads CASSLAEETQYF. CDR3 nucleotides: TGTGCCAGCAGCTTAGCCGAAGAGACCCAGTACTTC.

The CDR3 DNA reads TGTGCCAGCAGCCAAGGGAGCGGGGTCCAAGAGACCCAGTACTTC. It translates to CASSQGSGVQETQYF. This chain joins TRBV3-1 (or the pseudogene TRBV3-2) and TRBJ2-5, with 7 bases matching TRBD2. Germline assignment: CDR1 LGHDT and CDR2 YNNKEL (reference sequence). CDR3 length equals 15 residues. The V segment lost 1 base and the J segment 1 base; nucleotides outside the gene matches: 3.

V and J are TRBV5-3 and TRBJ2-3; weak D call: TRBD2 (7 bases). TRBV5-3 has ORF status, its function being uncertain. Trimming pared 1 base from V and 6 bases from J, leaving 12 bases between. The CDR3 is made up of 14 amino acids. This CDR3 reads CARSLLGGADTQYF. The CDR3 coding sequence is TGTGCCAGAAGCTTGCTAGGGGGGGCGGATACGCAGTATTTT.

The V call is TRBV3-1 (or the pseudogene TRBV3-2), the J call TRBJ1-2; D might be TRBD1 (6 bases). CDR3 length equals 16 residues. The ends were cut back, 0 bases at V and 5 bases at J, with 16 bases in the middle. In germline, CDR1 is LGHDT, CDR2 YNNKEL (reference sequence). CDR3 sequence: CASSQDPLRGSYGYTF. CDR3 coding DNA: TGTGCCAGCAGCCAAGATCCCCTCAGGGGTTCGTATGGCTACACCTTC.